The 6 T cell receptor beta chains given below trace back to one sample, sequenced in a study of shared clonotypes between healthy human individuals. The naive CD8 population came from CD45RO-negative cells selected for CCR7, without terminally differentiated effector memory CD45RA+ cells. TCRdb's table, derived via immunoSEQ multiplex PCR, lists solely in-frame clones and lacks some. The sample shows around 2,000,000 clones, about 94% of them seen only once. Sequenced input: naive CD8+ T cells sorted from blood. The receptors come from a man younger than 30 in good health.

The chain combines TRBV4-1 with TRBJ2-7; 7 bases align to TRBD2. The V segment lost 4 bases and the J segment 3 bases; nucleotides outside the gene matches: 6. The CDR3 has 14 residues. Germline lookup yields CDR1 MGHRA and CDR2 YSYEKL. CDR3 loop: CASSPRTSNYEQYF. The CDR3, as DNA: TGCGCCAGCAGCCCGAGGACTAGTAACTACGAGCAGTACTTC.

The V gene is TRBV28, the J gene TRBJ2-7; 11 bases line up with TRBD2. Germline loops: CDR1 MDHEN, CDR2 SYDVKM. The CDR3 spans 16 residues. V gave up 5 bases and J gave up 2 bases; unmatched junction bases: 8. The CDR3 DNA sequence: TGTGCCAGCAGTGCCATAATTAGCGGGGGGGCCTACGAGCAGTACTTC. It codes for CASSAIISGGAYEQYF.

The chain carries TRBV5-1 and TRBJ1-3, with unresolved D. The V end lost 0 bases, the J end lost 0 bases, and 7 bases lay between the germline ends. This CDR3 contains 15 residues. The V gene's germline CDR1 is SGHRS and CDR2 YFSETQ. The CDR3 DNA follows: TGCGCCAGCAGCTTGGATGGGAGCTCTGGAAACACCATATATTTT. It yields the protein CASSLDGSSGNTIYF.

This chain connects TRBV2 to TRBJ2-7; 7 bases line up with TRBD2. CDR3 size: 14 residues. V lost 6 bases, J lost 0 bases, and 5 bases stayed unmatched. The germline gives CDR1 SNHLY, CDR2 FYNNEI. As DNA, the CDR3 is TGTGCCAGCAGGACTAGCACGAACTCCTACGAGCAGTACTTC. This translates into CASRTSTNSYEQYF.

This chain uses TRBV6-5 with TRBJ1-2, with TRBD1 matching over 8 bases. V lost 6 bases and J lost 5; bases outside the gene matches: 8. The germline gives CDR1 MNHEY, CDR2 SVGAGI. This CDR3 is built from 14 residues. The CDR3 here is CASSPDRGMYGYTF. The CDR3 region has the DNA TGTGCCAGCAGCCCCGACAGGGGAATGTATGGCTACACCTTC.

The chain uses TRBV5-4 and TRBJ1-2; 7 bases match TRBD1. Germline V gene sequence: CDR1 SGHNT, CDR2 YYREEE (reference sequence). This CDR3 is built from 12 residues. V shed 7 bases, J shed 8 bases, and the junction held 8 bases outside the gene matches. DNA for the CDR3: TGTGCCAGCGCCCCGGGACAGAGCGGCTACACCTTC. Amino acid sequence: CASAPGQSGYTF.